This T cell receptor (beta chain) was recorded in a study of T cell responses to AZD1222 COVID-19 vaccine (dated by TCRdb to the early 2020s). For the wider study: A total of 230 to 250 trial participants underwent TCR sequencing, of whom 200 to 220 had received two doses of AZD1222 and about 26 had received two doses of the MenACWY control vaccine. Enrollment into the trials was organized by age into subgroups of 18-55, 56-69 and 70-plus years, and those subgroups contained roughly 150, 30 and 60 TCR-sequenced participants, respectively.

CDR1 SGHNT and CDR2 YYREEE were looked up in the germline V gene (reference sequence). V is cut by 4 bases and J by 0 bases, and the space between the germline ends is 13 bases. Counted from cysteine to phenylalanine, this CDR3 has 15 amino acids. The entry retains the CDR3 DNA only, 45 bases that are in frame from base 1. This specimen's time point label, interpreted: about 28 days (+/-7) after the second vaccine dose. AZD1222 recipients whose second dose came at about 4 weeks and those whose second dose came at about 12 weeks were combined into one group, since spike-specific TCR depth and breadth did not differ between the two schedules. Vaccinee samples came from UK trials COV001 and COV002, including a single-blind randomized controlled phase 2/3 trial of AZD1222 (ChAdOx1 nCoV-19) in healthy adults. For TCRbeta chain sequencing, PBMC samples from trial participants were taken at day 0 and at day 28 after the second dose.

The paper as a whole reports these results and caveats: The vaccine-associated CD4 TCRs covered the entire spike protein, and the dominant responses fell in regions 160-218 and 743-854. After two AZD1222 doses, both the breadth and the depth of spike-specific TCRs were significantly higher than at day 0 and than in MenACWY recipients. Reportedly, close to half of the unique spike-specific TCRs recognized epitopes lying outside the regions that are mutated in the B.1.351 and B.1.1.7 variants. In the small 56-69-year group, the increase in depth fell short of significance, most likely because of low power. Because no day 14 peak-response samples were available, repertoires were characterized only after the peak T cell response. Most participants were white British and females outnumbered males, and the authors suggested that clonal diversity may have been underestimated. Conclusions about previously exposed vaccinees are limited, since just five to seven AZD1222 recipients were seropositive for SARS-CoV-2 at baseline.

Details on this clone: This clone's antigen is unknown. Per-base qualities were not stored, and no clone one base away is much larger.

The CDR3 regions of human TCRbeta chains were subjected to immunosequencing. On the study's bioinformatics: Repertoire TCRs were matched against a reference library of SARS-CoV-2-specific TCRs generated with the MIRA antigen-specificity platform. Breadth was defined as the fraction of unique TCRs that were SARS-CoV-2-associated, and depth was defined as the fraction of total T cells that were SARS-CoV-2-associated. Each spike-specific TCR was assigned to its reactive spike region and to a CD4 or CD8 class using the MIRA data. Log10-transformed breadth and depth values were compared by one-way ANOVA with Sidak's multiple comparisons tests. Entries here come from immuneACCESS through TCRdb and include only in-frame sequences with V and J called. Some clones fail to appear in such tables; in the studies checked, an unresolved V gene covers under half of the shortfall, and the cause of the remainder is unknown. For V, J and clone size, that table is used; D and trimming come from the DNA. The sample table contains about 140,000 clones; only one count was recorded for 90% to 95% of them. The ten largest clones capture 3% to 4% of the sample.

This receptor was identified in an adult who received the AZD1222 COVID-19 vaccine. The chain joins TRBV5-4 to TRBJ1-1; the D gene is unclear. Here the sequenced sample was peripheral blood, taken 28 days after the second AZD1222 dose. The nucleotides are TGTGCCAGCAGCCCACTGGGGTGGATGAACACTGAAGCTTTCTTT. The resulting protein is CASSPLGWMNTEAFF.